The 32 T cell receptor beta chains below all came from one sample that was sequenced in a study of blood T cell repertoires in COVID-19. Profiled with immunoSEQ multiplex PCR; TCRdb holds only in-frame clones, not every one. The table records under 450,000 clones, about 89% of them present only once. The sequencing input was PBMCs or T cells enriched from blood (not recorded which). The source is a young man who had recovered from COVID-19.

This clone was picked up one time. The chain is built from TRBV6-5 and TRBJ2-5; TRBD2 aligns across 9 bases. The CDR3 contains 15 residues. J was trimmed by 1 base and V by 7 bases; bases with no gene match: 7. CDR1 MNHEY and CDR2 SVGAGI come from the germline V gene. This CDR3 is CASMPSGAFQETQYF. The CDR3 DNA reads as TGTGCCAGCATGCCTAGCGGGGCATTCCAAGAGACCCAGTACTTC.

The genes are TRBV5-6 and TRBJ1-1; D gene uncertain. Trimming pared 6 bases from V and 3 bases from J, leaving 15 bases between. Germline V gene sequence: CDR1 SGHDT, CDR2 YYEEEE. CDR3 length: 14 residues. CDR3 amino acids: CASNQNAGYTEAFF. The CDR3 nucleotides are TGTGCCAGCAACCAAAATGCGGGTTACACTGAAGCTTTCTTT.

The CDR3 loop is CAWSAGQGNSPLHF. CDR3 coding DNA: TGTGCCTGGAGTGCCGGACAGGGGAATTCACCCCTCCACTTT. The chain joins TRBV30 to TRBJ1-6, with 9 positions matching TRBD1. Germline V gives CDR1 GTSNPN, CDR2 SVGIG (reference sequence). The CDR3 runs 14 residues. V shed 1 base, J shed 7 bases, and the junction held 2 bases outside the gene matches.

This rearrangement joins TRBV29-1 to TRBJ2-1; 14 nucleotides line up with TRBD2. In germline, CDR1 is SQVTM, CDR2 ANQGSEA. The CDR3 covers 16 residues. Trimming at V came to 1 base and at J to 4 bases, leaving 3 bases not matched to a gene. CDR3 DNA sequence: TGCAGCGTTGAAGGGACTAGCGGGGGGACTTACAATGAGCAGTTCTTC. Amino acids: CSVEGTSGGTYNEQFF.

The J gene is TRBJ1-2, the V gene TRBV2; TRBD1 aligns across 8 bases. V gave up 8 bases and J gave up 5 bases; unmatched junction bases: 7. Per germline, CDR1 SNHLY and CDR2 FYNNEI. CDR3 length: 13 amino acids. CDR3: CASSRGPGYGYTF. The CDR3 bases are TGTGCCAGCTCCAGGGGGCCCGGATATGGCTACACCTTC.

The table lists this clone with a few counts. V gene TRBV7-2 combines with J gene TRBJ2-3; 11 bases are a match to TRBD2. V gave up 5 bases and J gave up 5 bases; unmatched junction bases: 3. The CDR3 extends over 14 amino acids. Germline lookup yields CDR1 SGHTA and CDR2 FQGNSA. CDR3 in amino acids: CASSQGLAVDTQYF. The CDR3 bases are TGTGCCAGCAGCCAGGGACTAGCGGTAGATACGCAGTATTTT.

The chain joins TRBV2 to TRBJ1-6; D may be TRBD1 (5 bases). This CDR3 contains 13 residues. Trimming took off 6 bases at V and 15 bases at J, with 18 bases between the two ends. Germline V gives CDR1 SNHLY, CDR2 FYNNEI. The CDR3: CASRDTSPFNLHF. The CDR3 DNA is TGTGCCAGCAGGGACACGAGTCCTTTCAACCTCCACTTT. The full variable domain, completed using reference TRBV2 and TRBJ1-6, is EPEVTQTPSHQVTQMGQEVILRCVPISNHLYFYWYRQILGQKVEFLVSFYNNEISEKSEIFDDQFSVERPDGSNFTLKIRSTKLEDSAMYFCASRDTSPFNLHFGNGTRLTVT.

The chain has TRBV10-3 and TRBJ1-1; D possibly corresponds to TRBD1 (6 bases). The CDR3 extends over 14 amino acids. Trimming left V 4 bases short and J 7 bases short, with 16 bases between. The germline gives CDR1 ENHRY, CDR2 SYGVKD. The CDR3 reads CAISGWAGEGEAFF. CDR3 bases: TGTGCCATCAGTGGTTGGGCAGGGGAAGGTGAAGCTTTCTTT.

The genes are TRBV18 and TRBJ1-6; perhaps TRBD1 as D (5 bases). This CDR3 has 15 residues. Trimming removed 2 bases from V and 3 bases from J, with 8 bases in between. Germline CDR1 and CDR2: KGHSH and LQKENI. Written as DNA, the CDR3 is TGTGCCAGCTCACCATTTACAGGCTATAATTCACCCCTCCACTTT. Translated: CASSPFTGYNSPLHF. Supplemented by reference TRBV18 and TRBJ1-6, the full variable domain reads NAGVMQNPRHLVRRRGQEARLRCSPMKGHSHVYWYRQLPEEGLKFMVYLQKENIIDESGMPKERFSAEFPKEGPSILRIQQVVRGDSAAYFCASSPFTGYNSPLHFGNGTRLTVT.

The chain links TRBV7-9 to TRBJ2-1, with a tentative D call TRBD1 (6 bases). Germline V CDR1 and CDR2: SEHNR, FQNEAQ (reference sequence). CDR3 length equals 14 residues. Trimming removed 5 bases at V and 0 bases at J, with 8 bases between. CDR3 bases: TGTGCCAGCAGCCAGGGGTACTCCTACAATGAGCAGTTCTTC. This codes for CASSQGYSYNEQFF. The complete variable domain, with remaining parts taken from reference TRBV7-9 and TRBJ2-1, reads DTGVSQNPRHKITKRGQNVTFRCDPISEHNRLYWYRQTLGQGPEFLTYFQNEAQLEKSRLLSDRFSAERPKGSFSTLEIQRTEQGDSAMYLCASSQGYSYNEQFFGPGTRLTVL.

The rearrangement links TRBV7-8 to TRBJ1-2, with TRBD1 matching 7 bases. The CDR3 has 16 residues. Germline V gives CDR1 SGHVS, CDR2 FQNEAQ. Losses at the gene ends were 5 bases for V and 3 bases for J; bases not matched to a gene: 12. The CDR3 reads CASSPTAGGDHYGYTF. The DNA for the CDR3 is TGTGCCAGCAGCCCTACGGCAGGGGGAGATCACTATGGCTACACCTTC.

The rearrangement uses TRBV25-1 and TRBJ1-4, with unresolved D. Germline-derived CDR1 and CDR2 are MGHDK and SYGVNS. CDR3 length: 13 amino acids. V was trimmed by 2 bases and J by 7 bases, leaving 8 bases between them. The CDR3 sequence: CASSEAGVEKLFF. The DNA of the CDR3 is TGTGCCAGCAGTGAAGCGGGAGTTGAAAAACTGTTTTTT.

The chain couples TRBV4-2 to TRBJ2-2; D is ambiguous. The length of the CDR3 is 14 residues. Trimming removed 1 base at V and 6 bases at J, with 9 bases between. From germline, CDR1 is LGHNA and CDR2 YNFKEQ. The CDR3 bases are TGTGCCAGCAGCCAAGGGTTGAGGCCCGGGGAGCTGTTTTTT. This translates into CASSQGLRPGELFF.

The rearrangement links TRBV7-9 to TRBJ2-7; maybe TRBD2 (5 bases). V lost 2 bases to trimming and J lost 0 bases, with 5 bases between them. Germline lookup yields CDR1 SEHNR and CDR2 FQNEAQ (reference sequence). The CDR3 contains 13 residues. CDR3 nucleotides: TGTGCCAGCAGCTTACGGGGCTCCTACGAGCAGTACTTC. Its protein product is CASSLRGSYEQYF.

V is TRBV29-1 and J is TRBJ2-3; 12 bases line up with TRBD1. This CDR3 spans 18 amino acids. With V trimmed by 5 bases and J by 2 bases, 14 bases remained unmatched. Germline V lookup: CDR1 SQVTM, CDR2 ANQGSEA. In DNA, the CDR3 is TGCAGCGTTTACGGGACAGGGGGCCCGAGGGGCAACACAGATACGCAGTATTTT. It codes for CSVYGTGGPRGNTDTQYF.

The V call is TRBV7-7, the J call TRBJ2-2, with TRBD1 as a possible D gene (6 bases). The CDR3 runs to 14 residues. Trimming removed 3 bases from V and 3 bases from J, with 8 bases in between. Germline V gene sequence: CDR1 SSHAT, CDR2 FNYEAQ (reference sequence). The CDR3 nucleotides read TGTGCCAGCAGCTTGACAGGACACACCGGGGAGCTGTTTTTT. Its translation: CASSLTGHTGELFF. The full variable domain, rest sourced from reference TRBV7-7 and TRBJ2-2, is GAGVSQSPRYKVTKRGQDVTLRCDPISSHATLYWYQQALGQGPEFLTYFNYEAQPDKSGLPSDRFSAERPEGSISTLTIQRTEQRDSAMYRCASSLTGHTGELFFGEGSRLTVL.

This chain connects TRBV24-1 to TRBJ1-2; TRBD1 matches 7 bases. The germline CDR1 and CDR2 sequences are KGHDR and SFDVKD. Trimming took 4 bases from V and 8 from J; bases not matched to a gene: 9. There are 14 residues in the CDR3. For the CDR3, the DNA is TGTGCCACCAGTGACCCGGACAGGTCTTACGGCTACACCTTC. Translation gives CATSDPDRSYGYTF.

The chain joins TRBV30 to TRBJ2-3; a possible D gene is TRBD2 (7 bases). Looked up from germline, CDR1 is GTSNPN and CDR2 is SVGIG (reference sequence). This CDR3 has 16 amino acids. V gave up 3 bases and J gave up 7 bases, with 23 bases separating them. The CDR3 DNA reads as TGTGCCTGGAGCCCCGTCGGGGGGCAAACACGATATACGCAGTATTTT. It yields the protein CAWSPVGGQTRYTQYF.

The genes are TRBV7-2 and TRBJ2-1; tentative D call: TRBD1 (5 bases). V dropped 1 base and J dropped 7 bases, with 14 bases sitting between them. CDR1 is SGHTA and CDR2 is FQGNSA in the germline V gene. This CDR3 region has 15 residues. CDR3 sequence (DNA): TGTGCCAGCAGCTTAGTGTCAGGGATAGGTAATGAGCAGTTCTTC. This sequence encodes CASSLVSGIGNEQFF.

J is TRBJ1-2 and V is TRBV9; 9 nucleotides match TRBD1. Losses at the gene ends were 4 bases for V and 7 bases for J; bases not matched to a gene: 8. The CDR3 totals 14 residues. CDR1 and CDR2 (germline): SGDLS, YYNGEE. The DNA for the CDR3 is TGTGCCAGCAGCCCGGGACAGGGAATCTCTGGCTACACCTTC. This codes for CASSPGQGISGYTF.

The chain couples TRBV10-3 to TRBJ1-2; 7 bases map to TRBD1. The ends lost 8 bases at V and 6 bases at J; junction bases unmatched: 15. Germline V CDR1 and CDR2: ENHRY, SYGVKD. CDR3 length: 15 amino acids. CDR3 bases: TGTGCCATCTCTTTGGATCAGACAGGGAACCATGGCTACACCTTC. It specifies CAISLDQTGNHGYTF.

The chain uses TRBV6-5 and TRBJ2-7; the match to TRBD1 covers 9 bases. The V gene end was trimmed by 6 bases and the J gene end by 4 bases; junction bases not matched to a gene: 7. The CDR3 sequence is 14 residues long. The germline gives CDR1 MNHEY, CDR2 SVGAGI. The DNA for the CDR3 is TGTGCCAGCAGCAAGGACAGGGGTTGGTACGAGCAGTACTTC. This codes for CASSKDRGWYEQYF.

The V gene is TRBV5-1, the J gene TRBJ1-1, with no clear D. The CDR3 has 11 amino acids. In germline, CDR1 is SGHRS, CDR2 YFSETQ. Trimming removed 6 bases at V and 11 bases at J, with 14 bases between. Here the CDR3 DNA reads TGCGCCAGCACTTACGGTGCGAGGGCTTTCTTT. Translating it yields CASTYGARAFF.

The rearrangement links TRBV6-1 to TRBJ2-7; D not resolved. This CDR3 is 15 amino acids long. Trimming stripped 2 bases from V and 2 bases from J, with 13 bases between. The germline CDR1 and CDR2 sequences are MNHNS and SASEGT. DNA of the CDR3: TGTGCCAGCAGTGAATCACAGACCTCCACCTACGAGCAGTACTTC. It encodes CASSESQTSTYEQYF.

This sequence joins TRBV4-1 and TRBJ2-1, with 8 bases aligning to TRBD1. CDR3 length equals 15 residues. The V and J ends lost 3 bases and 10 bases, in that order; junction bases with no gene match: 11. CDR1 is MGHRA, CDR2 YSYEKL, per germline. For the CDR3, the DNA is TGCGCCAGCAGCCAGACGACCCAGGGGGCTGGGGAGCAGTTCTTC. As protein: CASSQTTQGAGEQFF.

J is TRBJ2-5 and V is TRBV5-1; perhaps TRBD1 as D (5 bases). V lost 1 base and J 4 bases, leaving 17 bases between the germline ends. The CDR3 has 16 amino acids. Germline CDR1 and CDR2: SGHRS and YFSETQ. As DNA, the CDR3 is TGCGCCAGCAGCTTGCAGGGCCTAAGAGAGGTAGAGACCCAGTACTTC. Amino acid sequence: CASSLQGLREVETQYF.

The genes are TRBV3-1 (or the pseudogene TRBV3-2) and TRBJ2-7; TRBD1 aligns across 9 bases. This CDR3 contains 14 residues. Germline values: CDR1 LGHDT, CDR2 YNNKEL (reference sequence). V lost 1 base to trimming and J lost 5 bases; unmatched junction nucleotides: 3. CDR3 sequence reads: CASSQGDRVDEQYF. The CDR3 DNA follows: TGTGCCAGCAGCCAAGGGGACAGGGTGGACGAGCAGTACTTC.

The V call is TRBV6-1, the J call TRBJ1-4; 7 bases map to TRBD1. V shed 2 bases and J 1 base; nucleotides not matched to a gene: 1. The germline gives CDR1 MNHNS, CDR2 SASEGT. This CDR3 comprises 15 residues. The CDR3 sequence: CASSEHRGTNEKLFF. The CDR3, as DNA: TGTGCCAGCAGTGAACACAGGGGAACTAATGAAAAACTGTTTTTT.

The V and J genes are TRBV10-1 and TRBJ2-2, with 16 bases fitting TRBD2. Germline-derived CDR1 and CDR2 are WNHNN and SYGVQD (reference sequence). The CDR3 covers 18 residues. J was trimmed by 5 bases and V by 3 bases; bases with no gene match: 6. CDR3 in amino acids: CASSDGTSGGAWTGELFF. CDR3 nucleotide sequence: TGCGCCAGCAGTGATGGGACTAGCGGGGGGGCATGGACCGGGGAGCTGTTTTTT.

The CDR3 spells CSASTQLAKNIQYF. CDR3 nucleotide sequence: TGCAGTGCTAGTACCCAGTTAGCCAAAAACATTCAGTACTTC. The rearrangement links TRBV20-1 to TRBJ2-4; D ambiguous. Per the germline V gene, CDR1 is DFQATT and CDR2 is SNEGSKA (reference sequence). The CDR3 covers 14 residues. V shed 3 bases and J shed 0 bases, with 9 bases lying between them.

The gene calls are TRBV10-2 and TRBJ1-1, with a tentative D call TRBD1 (5 bases). CDR3 length equals 13 residues. CDR1 is WSHSY and CDR2 is SAAADI in the germline V gene. The germline V and J ends were trimmed by 4 bases and 5 bases, with 11 bases remaining between them. The CDR3 reads CASSAQGGTEAFF. The CDR3, as DNA: TGCGCCAGCAGTGCCCAGGGTGGGACTGAAGCTTTCTTT.

This clone was recorded only once. The chain recombines TRBV19 with TRBJ1-1; D may be TRBD1 (6 bases). Trimming took 5 bases from V and 6 from J, leaving 10 bases between them. This CDR3 comprises 12 residues. Looked up from germline, CDR1 is LNHDA and CDR2 is SQIVND (reference sequence). This chain's CDR3 is CASSFRGAEAFF. CDR3 nucleotide sequence: TGTGCCAGTAGTTTCAGGGGCGCTGAAGCTTTCTTT.